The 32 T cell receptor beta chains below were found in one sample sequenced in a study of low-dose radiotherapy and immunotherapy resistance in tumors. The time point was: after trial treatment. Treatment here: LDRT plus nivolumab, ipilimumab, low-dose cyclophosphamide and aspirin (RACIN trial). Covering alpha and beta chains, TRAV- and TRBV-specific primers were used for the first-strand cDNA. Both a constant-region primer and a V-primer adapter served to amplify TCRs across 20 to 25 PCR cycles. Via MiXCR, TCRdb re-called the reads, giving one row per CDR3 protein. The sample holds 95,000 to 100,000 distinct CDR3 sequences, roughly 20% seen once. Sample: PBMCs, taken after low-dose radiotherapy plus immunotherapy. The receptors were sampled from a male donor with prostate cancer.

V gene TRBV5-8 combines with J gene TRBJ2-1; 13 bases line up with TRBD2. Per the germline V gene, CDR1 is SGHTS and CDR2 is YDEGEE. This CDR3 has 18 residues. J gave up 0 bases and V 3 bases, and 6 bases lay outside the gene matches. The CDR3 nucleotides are TGTGCCAGCAGCTCGACTAGCGGGGGGCCAAGCTCCTACAATGAGCAGTTCTTC. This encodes CASSSTSGGPSSYNEQFF.

CDR3 nucleotide sequence: TGTGCCAGCAGCCAAGATCCGACAGGCTTCAGCTCTGGAAACACCATATATTTT. This gives the protein CASSQDPTGFSSGNTIYF. This sequence joins TRBV3-1 and TRBJ1-3; TRBD1 might be the D (6 bases). Germline V lookup: CDR1 LGHDT, CDR2 YNNKEL (reference sequence). The CDR3 covers 18 residues. Trimming shortened V by 0 bases and J by 0 bases, and 15 bases separated the two germline ends.

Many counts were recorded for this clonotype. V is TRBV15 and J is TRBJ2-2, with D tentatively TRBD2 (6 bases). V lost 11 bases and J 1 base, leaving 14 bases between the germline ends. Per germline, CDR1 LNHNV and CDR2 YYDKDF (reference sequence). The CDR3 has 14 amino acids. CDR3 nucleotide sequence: TGTGCCGTCCCGGGGGTCCAGAACACCGGGGAGCTGTTTTTT. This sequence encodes CAVPGVQNTGELFF.

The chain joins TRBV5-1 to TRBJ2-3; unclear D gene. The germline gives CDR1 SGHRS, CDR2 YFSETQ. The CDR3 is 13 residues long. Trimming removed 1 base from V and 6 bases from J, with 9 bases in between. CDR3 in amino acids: CASSLPPEDTQYF. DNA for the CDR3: TGCGCCAGCAGCTTGCCCCCGGAGGATACGCAGTATTTT. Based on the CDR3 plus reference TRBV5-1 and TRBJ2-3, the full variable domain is KAGVTQTPRYLIKTRGQQVTLSCSPISGHRSVSWYQQTPGQGLQFLFEYFSETQRNKGNFPGRFSGRQFSNSRSEMNVSTLELGDSALYLCASSLPPEDTQYFGPGTRLTVL.

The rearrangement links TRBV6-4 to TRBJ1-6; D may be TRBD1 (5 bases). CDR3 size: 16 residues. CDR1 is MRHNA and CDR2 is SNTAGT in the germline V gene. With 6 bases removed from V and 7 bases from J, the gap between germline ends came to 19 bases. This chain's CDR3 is CASRLRQPPVNSPLHF. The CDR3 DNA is TGTGCCAGCAGACTCCGACAGCCTCCGGTGAATTCACCCCTCCACTTT.

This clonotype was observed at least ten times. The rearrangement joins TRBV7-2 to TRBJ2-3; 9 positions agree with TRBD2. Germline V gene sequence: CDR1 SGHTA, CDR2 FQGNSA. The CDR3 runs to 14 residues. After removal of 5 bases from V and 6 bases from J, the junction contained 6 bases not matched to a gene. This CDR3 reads CASSAGLARDTQYF. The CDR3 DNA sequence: TGTGCCAGCAGCGCCGGACTAGCGCGGGATACGCAGTATTTT. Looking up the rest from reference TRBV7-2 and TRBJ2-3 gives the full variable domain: GAGVSQSPSNKVTEKGKDVELRCDPISGHTALYWYRQSLGQGLEFLIYFQGNSAPDKSGLPSDRFSAERTGGSVSTLTIQRTQQEDSAVYLCASSAGLARDTQYFGPGTRLTVL.

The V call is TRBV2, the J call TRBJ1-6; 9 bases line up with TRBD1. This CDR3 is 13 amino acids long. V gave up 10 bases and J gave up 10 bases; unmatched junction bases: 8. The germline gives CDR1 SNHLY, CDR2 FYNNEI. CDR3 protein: CATTGTGTSPLHF. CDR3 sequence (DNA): TGTGCCACTACCGGGACAGGGACATCACCCCTCCACTTT.

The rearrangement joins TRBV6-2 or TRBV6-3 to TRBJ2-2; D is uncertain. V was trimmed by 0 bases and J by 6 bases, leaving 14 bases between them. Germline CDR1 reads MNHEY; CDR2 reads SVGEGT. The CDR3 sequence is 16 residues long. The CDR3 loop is CASSYSRVQGPGELFF. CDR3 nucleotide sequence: TGTGCCAGCAGTTACTCTAGGGTCCAAGGACCCGGGGAGCTGTTTTTT.

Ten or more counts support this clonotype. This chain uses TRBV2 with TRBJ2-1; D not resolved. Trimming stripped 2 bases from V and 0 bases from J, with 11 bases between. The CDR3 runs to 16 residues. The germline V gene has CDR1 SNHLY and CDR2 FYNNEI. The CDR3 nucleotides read TGTGCCAGCAGTGAACTTTTTTCCAGCTCCTACAATGAGCAGTTCTTC. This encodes CASSELFSSSYNEQFF.

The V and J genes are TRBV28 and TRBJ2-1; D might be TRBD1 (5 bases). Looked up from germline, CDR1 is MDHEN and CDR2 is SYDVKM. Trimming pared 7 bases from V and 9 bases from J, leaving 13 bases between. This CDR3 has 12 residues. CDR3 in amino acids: CASTLGAAEQFF. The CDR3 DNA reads TGTGCCAGCACCCTAGGGGCGGCTGAGCAGTTCTTC. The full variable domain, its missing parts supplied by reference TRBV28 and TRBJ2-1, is DVKVTQSSRYLVKRTGEKVFLECVQDMDHENMFWYRQDPGLGLRLIYFSYDVKMKEKGDIPEGYSVSREKKERFSLILESASTNQTSMYLCASTLGAAEQFFGPGTRLTVL.

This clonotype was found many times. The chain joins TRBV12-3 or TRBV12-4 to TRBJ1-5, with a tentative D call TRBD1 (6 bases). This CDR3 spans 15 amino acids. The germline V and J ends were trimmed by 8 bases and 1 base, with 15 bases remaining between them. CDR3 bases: TGTGCCAGCGCGCCCGCAGGGGCGAGCAATCAGCCCCAGCATTTT. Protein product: CASAPAGASNQPQHF.

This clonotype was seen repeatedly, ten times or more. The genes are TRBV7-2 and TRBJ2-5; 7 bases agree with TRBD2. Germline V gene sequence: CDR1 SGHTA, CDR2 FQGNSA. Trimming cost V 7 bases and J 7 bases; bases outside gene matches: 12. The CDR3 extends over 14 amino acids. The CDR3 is CASTRERGLGTQYF. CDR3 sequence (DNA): TGTGCCAGCACGAGGGAGCGGGGTTTGGGGACCCAGTACTTC.

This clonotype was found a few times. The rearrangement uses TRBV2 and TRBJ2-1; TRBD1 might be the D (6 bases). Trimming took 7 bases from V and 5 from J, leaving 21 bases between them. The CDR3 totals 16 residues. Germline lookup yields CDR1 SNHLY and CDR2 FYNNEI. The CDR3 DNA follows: TGTGCCAGCACTTACAGGGACGGCCCCTACAACAATGAGCAGTTCTTC. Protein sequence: CASTYRDGPYNNEQFF.

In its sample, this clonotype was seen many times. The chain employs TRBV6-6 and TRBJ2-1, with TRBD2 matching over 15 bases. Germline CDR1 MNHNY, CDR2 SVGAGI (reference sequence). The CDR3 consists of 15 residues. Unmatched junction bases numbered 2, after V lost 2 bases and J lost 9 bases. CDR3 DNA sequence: TGTGCCAGCAGTTACGGACTAGCGGGGGGGCGTGAGCAGTTCTTC. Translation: CASSYGLAGGREQFF.

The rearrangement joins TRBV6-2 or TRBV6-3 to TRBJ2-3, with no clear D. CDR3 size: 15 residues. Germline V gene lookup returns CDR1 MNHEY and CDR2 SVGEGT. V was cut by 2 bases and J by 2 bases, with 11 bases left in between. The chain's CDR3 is CASSYGEPITDTQYF. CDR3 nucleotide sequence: TGTGCCAGCAGTTACGGCGAGCCCATCACAGATACGCAGTATTTT.

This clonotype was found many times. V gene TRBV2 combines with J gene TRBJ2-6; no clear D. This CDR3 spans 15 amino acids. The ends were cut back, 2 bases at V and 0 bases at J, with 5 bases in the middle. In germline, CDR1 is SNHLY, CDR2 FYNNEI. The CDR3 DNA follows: TGTGCCAGCAGTGAACGGGTCTCTGGGGCCAACGTCCTGACTTTC. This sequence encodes CASSERVSGANVLTF.

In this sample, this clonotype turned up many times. CDR3 loop: CASSISQRAPNYGYTF. CDR3 nucleotide sequence: TGTGCCAGTAGTATCTCCCAGCGGGCACCCAACTATGGCTACACCTTC. The V and J genes are TRBV19 and TRBJ1-2; D uncertain. V was cut by 3 bases and J by 2 bases, with 16 bases left in between. Germline CDR1 LNHDA, CDR2 SQIVND (reference sequence). The CDR3 consists of 16 residues.

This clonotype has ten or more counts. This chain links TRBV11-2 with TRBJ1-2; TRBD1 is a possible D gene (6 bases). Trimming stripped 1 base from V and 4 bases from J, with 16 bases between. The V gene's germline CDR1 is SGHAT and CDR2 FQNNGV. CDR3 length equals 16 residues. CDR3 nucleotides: TGTGCCAGCAGCTTAGTACAGGGTTGGGCCCCCTATGGCTACACCTTC. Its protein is CASSLVQGWAPYGYTF.

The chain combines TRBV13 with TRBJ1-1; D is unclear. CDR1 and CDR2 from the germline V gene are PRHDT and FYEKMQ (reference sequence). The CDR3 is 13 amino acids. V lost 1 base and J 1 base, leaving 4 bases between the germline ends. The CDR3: CASSLESNTEAFF. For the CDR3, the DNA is TGTGCCAGCAGCTTAGAGTCGAACACTGAAGCTTTCTTT.

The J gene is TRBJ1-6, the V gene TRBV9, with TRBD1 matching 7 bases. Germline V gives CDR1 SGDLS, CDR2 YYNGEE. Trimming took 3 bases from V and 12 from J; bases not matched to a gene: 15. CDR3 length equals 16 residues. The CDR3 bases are TGTGCCAGCAGCGGAGGGACAGAAACCGTCCTTGAACCCCTCCACTTT. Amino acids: CASSGGTETVLEPLHF.

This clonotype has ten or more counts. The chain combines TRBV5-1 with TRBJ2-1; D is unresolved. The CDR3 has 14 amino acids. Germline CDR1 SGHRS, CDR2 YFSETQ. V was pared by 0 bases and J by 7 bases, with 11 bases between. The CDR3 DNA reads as TGCGCCAGCAGCTTGGGTCGAGTGGAAAATGAGCAGTTCTTC. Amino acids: CASSLGRVENEQFF.

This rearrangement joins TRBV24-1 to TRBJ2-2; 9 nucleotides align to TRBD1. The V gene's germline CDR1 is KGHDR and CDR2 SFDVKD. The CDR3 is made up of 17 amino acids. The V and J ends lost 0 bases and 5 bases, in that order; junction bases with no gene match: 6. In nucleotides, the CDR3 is TGTGCCACCAGTGATTTGCCGGGACAGGGAGATACCGGGGAGCTGTTTTTT. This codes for CATSDLPGQGDTGELFF.

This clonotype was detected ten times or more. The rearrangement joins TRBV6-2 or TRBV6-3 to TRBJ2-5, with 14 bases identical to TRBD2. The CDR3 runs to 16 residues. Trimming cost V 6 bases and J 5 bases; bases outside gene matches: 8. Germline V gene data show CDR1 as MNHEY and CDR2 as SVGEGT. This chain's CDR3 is CASRGTSGGGYETQYF. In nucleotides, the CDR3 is TGTGCCAGCAGAGGGACTAGCGGGGGTGGTTATGAGACCCAGTACTTC.

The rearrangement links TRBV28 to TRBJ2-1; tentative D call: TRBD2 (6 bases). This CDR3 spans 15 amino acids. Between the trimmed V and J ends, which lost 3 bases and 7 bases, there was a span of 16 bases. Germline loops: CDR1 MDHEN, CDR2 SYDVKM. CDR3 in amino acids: CASSLGGTLRNEQFF. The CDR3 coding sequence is TGTGCCAGCAGTTTGGGCGGGACTTTAAGGAATGAGCAGTTCTTC.

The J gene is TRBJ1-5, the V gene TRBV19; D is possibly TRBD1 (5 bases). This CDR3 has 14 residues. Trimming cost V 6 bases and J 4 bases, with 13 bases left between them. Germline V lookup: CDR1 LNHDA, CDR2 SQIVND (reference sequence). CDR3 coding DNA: TGTGCCAGTAGCCTAAAGGGACCTAATCAGCCCCAGCATTTT. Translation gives CASSLKGPNQPQHF.

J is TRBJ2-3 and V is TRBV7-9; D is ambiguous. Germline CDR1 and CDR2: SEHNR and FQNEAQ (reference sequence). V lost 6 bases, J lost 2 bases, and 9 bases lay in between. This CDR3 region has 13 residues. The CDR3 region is CASSHTDTDTQYF. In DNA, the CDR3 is TGTGCCAGCAGTCATACCGACACAGATACGCAGTATTTT.

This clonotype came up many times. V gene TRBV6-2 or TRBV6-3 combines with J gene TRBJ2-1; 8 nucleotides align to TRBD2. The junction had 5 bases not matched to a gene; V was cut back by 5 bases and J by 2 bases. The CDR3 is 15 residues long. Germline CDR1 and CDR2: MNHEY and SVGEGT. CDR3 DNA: TGTGCCAGCAGTCCCGAGCGGGGGCCCTACAATGAGCAGTTCTTC. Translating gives CASSPERGPYNEQFF.

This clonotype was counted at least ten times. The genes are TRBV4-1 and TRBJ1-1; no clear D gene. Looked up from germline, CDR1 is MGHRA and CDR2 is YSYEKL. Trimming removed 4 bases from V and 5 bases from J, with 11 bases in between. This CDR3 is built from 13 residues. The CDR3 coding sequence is TGCGCCAGCAGCCGCCCCGCGGGGACTGAAGCTTTCTTT. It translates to CASSRPAGTEAFF.

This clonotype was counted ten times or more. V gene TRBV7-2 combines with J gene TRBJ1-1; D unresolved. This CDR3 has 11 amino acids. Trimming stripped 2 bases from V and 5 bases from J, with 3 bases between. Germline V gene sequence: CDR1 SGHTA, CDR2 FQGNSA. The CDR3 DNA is TGTGCCAGCAGCTTACAAACTGAAGCTTTCTTT. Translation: CASSLQTEAFF. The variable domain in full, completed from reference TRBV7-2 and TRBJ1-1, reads GAGVSQSPSNKVTEKGKDVELRCDPISGHTALYWYRQSLGQGLEFLIYFQGNSAPDKSGLPSDRFSAERTGGSVSTLTIQRTQQEDSAVYLCASSLQTEAFFGQGTRLTVV.

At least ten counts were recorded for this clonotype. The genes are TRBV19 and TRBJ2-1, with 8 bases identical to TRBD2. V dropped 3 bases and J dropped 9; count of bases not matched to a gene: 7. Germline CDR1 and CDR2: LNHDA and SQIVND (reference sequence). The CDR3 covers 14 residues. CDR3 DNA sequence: TGTGCCAGTAGTATTAGAACTAGCGGATTTGAGCAGTTCTTC. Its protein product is CASSIRTSGFEQFF.

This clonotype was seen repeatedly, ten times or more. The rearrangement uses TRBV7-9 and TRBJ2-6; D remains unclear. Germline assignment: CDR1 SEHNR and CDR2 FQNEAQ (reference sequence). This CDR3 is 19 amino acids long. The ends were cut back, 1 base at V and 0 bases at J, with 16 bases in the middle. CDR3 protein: CASSLVPGPMDSGANVLTF. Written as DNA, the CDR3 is TGTGCCAGCAGCTTAGTACCGGGTCCCATGGACTCTGGGGCCAACGTCCTGACTTTC.

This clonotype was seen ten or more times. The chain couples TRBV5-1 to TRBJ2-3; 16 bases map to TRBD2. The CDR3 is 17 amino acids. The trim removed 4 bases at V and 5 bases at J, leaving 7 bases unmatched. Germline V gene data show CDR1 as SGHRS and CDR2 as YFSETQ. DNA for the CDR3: TGCGCCAGCAGCCCGGGACTAGCGGGGGGGCGTGGAGATACGCAGTATTTT. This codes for CASSPGLAGGRGDTQYF.